The present T cell receptor beta chain was sequenced within a study of cytomegalovirus exposure and HLA in healthy donors. General study findings and limits: Sequencing likely produced, as an artifact, a cluster of highly shared sequence variants.

The table lists this clone with a few counts. Its specificity is not known. The donors were healthy bone marrow donors. The CDR3 is made up of 14 amino acids. V shed 1 base and J shed 1 base, with 6 bases lying between them. Germline V gene lookup returns CDR1 SGHDT and CDR2 YYEEEE. With 60 Vbeta and 13 Jbeta primers, the PCR was carried out. Generated by immunoSEQ multiplex PCR, the TCRdb table keeps only in-frame clones and is missing some. The sample shows roughly 190,000 clones, 78% of them seen only once. This TCR came from a woman aged 25 to 45 in good health and CMV-seropositive. This chain joins TRBV5-6 and TRBJ2-1; D gene ambiguous. The sequenced material came from PBMCs. Written as DNA, the CDR3 is TGTGCCAGCAGCTTGCCGAGTTCCTACAATGAGCAGTTCTTC. Translation gives CASSLPSSYNEQFF.